The following is a T cell receptor beta chain sequence with its context. This sample was included in a study of blood T cell repertoires in COVID-19. Germline V gives CDR1 LNHDA, CDR2 SQIVND (reference sequence). This CDR3 has 13 residues. V lost 6 bases and J lost 0; bases outside the gene matches: 1. Libraries were prepared by immunoSEQ multiplex PCR; TCRdb keeps only in-frame clonotypes and omits some of them. The sample shows 100,000 to 110,000 clones, around four fifths of them seen only once. The V gene is TRBV19, the J gene TRBJ1-1; TRBD1 matches 7 bases. The sample comprised peripheral blood. This sequence originates from a man aged 50-59 years with active or convalescent COVID-19. This chain's CDR3 is CASRGTVNTEAFF. The CDR3 nucleotides read TGTGCCAGTAGGGGGACAGTGAACACTGAAGCTTTCTTT.